This record concerns one T cell receptor beta chain sequence. Its target is not known. This entry comes from a study of T cell responses to AZD1222 COVID-19 vaccine. General study points: Baseline seropositivity characterized only 5 to 7 AZD1222 recipients. Nearly half of the spike-specific TCRs reportedly recognize variant regions that carry no mutations.

Germline values: CDR1 LNHDA, CDR2 SQIVND (reference sequence). The CDR3 has 13 residues. The germline V and J ends were trimmed by 1 base and 5 bases, with 6 bases remaining between them. Generated by immunoSEQ multiplex PCR, the TCRdb table keeps only in-frame clones and is missing some. The repertoire holds 90,000 to 100,000 clones, approximately 90% seen once, with around 3.1% in the top ten. The sequencing used peripheral blood, collected on day 0 of AZD1222 vaccination. This sequence originates from an adult in good health. This chain uses TRBV19 with TRBJ1-5; no definite D call. The CDR3 DNA reads as TGTGCCAGTAGTATAGGACCTTATCAGCCCCAGCATTTT. This translates into CASSIGPYQPQHF.